This T cell receptor (beta chain) emerged from a study of blood T cell repertoires in COVID-19. This clone was found many times. Clones were read by immunoSEQ multiplex PCR, and TCRdb kept only the in-frame ones, dropping some. The sample has fewer than 200,000 clones, 80% to 90% seen once. V lost 4 bases and J lost 8, with 12 bases in between. The CDR3 has 13 residues. CDR1 is MRHNA and CDR2 is SNTAGT in the germline V gene. The chain employs TRBV6-4 and TRBJ2-1, with D perhaps TRBD2 (5 bases). Sequencing was performed on peripheral blood. The sequence derives from a woman in her thirties or forties with COVID-19, enrolled during active disease. The DNA for the CDR3 is TGTGCCAGCAGTGCCGTCGGGAACGATGAGCAGTTCTTC. This gives the protein CASSAVGNDEQFF.